This T cell receptor beta chain was captured by sequencing in a study of post-analysis software for immune sequencing data. Unique molecular identifiers had been added to the TCR beta cDNA libraries. TCRdb passed the PCR reads through MiXCR, listing each CDR3 protein once. The table has fewer than 850,000 distinct CDR3 sequences, roughly 30% seen once; the top ten hold roughly 0.57%. The receptor's source is a girl aged 5 to 17 with multiple sclerosis. Sequenced: blood.

CDR3 bases: TGTGCCAGCAGTTTCGTTGGATCCTACGAGCAGTACTTC. Translating gives CASSFVGSYEQYF. This chain links TRBV6-5 with TRBJ2-7; D is uncertain. CDR1 is MNHEY and CDR2 is SVGAGI in the germline V gene. The germline V and J ends were trimmed by 4 bases and 1 base, with 8 bases remaining between them. The CDR3 consists of 13 residues.